Included here is one TCR beta chain sequence, with context. This record belongs to a study of Ad26.COV2.S vaccination and SARS-CoV-2 variants. Sequencing used immunoSEQ multiplex PCR; TCRdb keeps in-frame clones, though not all of them. The table records more than 350,000 clones, roughly 90% of them present only once. As for treatment: over 15 received Ad26.COV2.S at low or high dose, single or two shots; about 5 received placebo; per-sample allocation not given. Collection of samples fell on day 63 after the first vaccine or placebo injection. Sample: peripheral blood, taken in a trial of Ad26.COV2.S vaccine versus placebo. This receptor was obtained from a person aged 18-65 years who received the Ad26.COV2.S COVID-19 vaccine or a placebo.

CDR3 in amino acids: CASSLKTGAYNEQFF. In nucleotides, the CDR3 is TGTGCCAGCAGCCTTAAGACAGGAGCCTACAATGAGCAGTTCTTC. V usage is TRBV5-4 and J usage is TRBJ2-1, with D tentatively TRBD1 (6 bases). The CDR3 length is 15 residues. CDR1 SGHNT and CDR2 YYREEE come from the germline V gene (reference sequence). Trimming took 4 bases from V and 2 from J, leaving 13 bases between them.